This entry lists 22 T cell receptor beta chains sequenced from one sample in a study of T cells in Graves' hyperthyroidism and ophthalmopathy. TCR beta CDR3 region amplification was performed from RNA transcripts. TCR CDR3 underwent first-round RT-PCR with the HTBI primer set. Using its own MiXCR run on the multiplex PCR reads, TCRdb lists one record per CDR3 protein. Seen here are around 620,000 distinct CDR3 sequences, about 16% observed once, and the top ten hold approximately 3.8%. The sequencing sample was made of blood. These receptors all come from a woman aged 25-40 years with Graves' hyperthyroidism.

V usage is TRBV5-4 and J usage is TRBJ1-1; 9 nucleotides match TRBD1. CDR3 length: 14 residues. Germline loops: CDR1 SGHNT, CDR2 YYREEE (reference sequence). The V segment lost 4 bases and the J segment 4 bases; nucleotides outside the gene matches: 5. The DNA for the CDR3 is TGTGCCAGCAGCCCCGGGACAGGGCCCACTGAAGCTTTCTTT. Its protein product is CASSPGTGPTEAFF. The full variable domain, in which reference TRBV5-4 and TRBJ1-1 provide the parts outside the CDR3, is ETGVTQSPTHLIKTRGQQVTLRCSSQSGHNTVSWYQQALGQGPQFIFQYYREEENGRGNFPPRFSGLQFPNYSSELNVNALELDDSALYLCASSPGTGPTEAFFGQGTRLTVV.

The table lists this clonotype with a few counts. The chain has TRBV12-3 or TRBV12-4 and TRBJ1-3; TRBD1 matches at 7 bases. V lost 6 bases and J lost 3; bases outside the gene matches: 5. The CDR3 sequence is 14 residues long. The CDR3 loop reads CASSPGGYGNTIYF. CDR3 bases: TGTGCCAGCAGCCCAGGGGGATATGGAAACACCATATATTTT.

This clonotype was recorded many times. In DNA form, the CDR3 reads TGCGCCAGCAGCAAAACTATTGGAAGGGTCTACGAGCAGTACTTC. Translating gives CASSKTIGRVYEQYF. The chain carries TRBV5-1 and TRBJ2-7; D is ambiguous. This CDR3 has 15 residues. CDR1 is SGHRS, CDR2 YFSETQ, per germline. Deletions cut 4 bases from V and 3 bases from J, with 17 bases between.

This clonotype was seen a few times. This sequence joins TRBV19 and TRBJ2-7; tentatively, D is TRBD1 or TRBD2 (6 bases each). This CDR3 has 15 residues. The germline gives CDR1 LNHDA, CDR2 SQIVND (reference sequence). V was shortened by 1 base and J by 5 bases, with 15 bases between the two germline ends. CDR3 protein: CASSIGTGALNEQYF. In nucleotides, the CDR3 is TGTGCCAGTAGTATAGGGACGGGGGCGCTGAACGAGCAGTACTTC.

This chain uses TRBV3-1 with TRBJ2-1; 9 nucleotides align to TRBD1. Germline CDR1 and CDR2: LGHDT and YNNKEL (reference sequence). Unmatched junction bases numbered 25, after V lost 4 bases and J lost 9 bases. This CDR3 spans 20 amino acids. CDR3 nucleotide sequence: TGTGCCAGCAGCCTTCGCTCCCATCTTTGGGGACAGGGTTTCCGCAGTGAGCAGTTCTTC. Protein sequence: CASSLRSHLWGQGFRSEQFF.

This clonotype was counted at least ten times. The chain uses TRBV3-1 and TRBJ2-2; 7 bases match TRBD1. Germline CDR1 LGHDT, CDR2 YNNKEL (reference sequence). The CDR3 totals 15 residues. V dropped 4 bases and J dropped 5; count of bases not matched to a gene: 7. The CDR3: CASSPRQGSTGELFF. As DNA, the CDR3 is TGTGCCAGCAGCCCCCGACAGGGATCTACCGGGGAGCTGTTTTTT.

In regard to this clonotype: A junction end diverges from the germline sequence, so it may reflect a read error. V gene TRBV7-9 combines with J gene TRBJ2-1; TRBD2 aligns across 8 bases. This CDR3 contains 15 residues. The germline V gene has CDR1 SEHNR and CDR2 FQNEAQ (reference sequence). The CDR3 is CASSEVAGSESEQFF. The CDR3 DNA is TGCGCCAGCTCAGAGGTAGCGGGGTCGGAAAGTGAGCAGTTCTTC.

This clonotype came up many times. The CDR3 protein is CASSLPQGDEQFF. CDR3 sequence (DNA): TGTGCCAGCAGTTTACCCCAGGGGGATGAGCAGTTCTTC. This rearrangement joins TRBV6-1 to TRBJ2-1; 7 bases fit TRBD1. Germline V gene data show CDR1 as MNHNS and CDR2 as SASEGT. The J segment lost 8 bases and the V segment lost 5 bases, leaving 6 bases of the junction unmatched. CDR3 length: 13 residues.

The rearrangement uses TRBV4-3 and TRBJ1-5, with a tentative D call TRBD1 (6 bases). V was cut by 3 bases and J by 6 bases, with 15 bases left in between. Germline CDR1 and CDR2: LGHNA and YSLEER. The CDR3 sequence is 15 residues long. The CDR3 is CASSQGAQGTQPQHF. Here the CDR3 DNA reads TGCGCCAGCAGCCAGGGTGCCCAGGGGACTCAGCCCCAGCATTTT.

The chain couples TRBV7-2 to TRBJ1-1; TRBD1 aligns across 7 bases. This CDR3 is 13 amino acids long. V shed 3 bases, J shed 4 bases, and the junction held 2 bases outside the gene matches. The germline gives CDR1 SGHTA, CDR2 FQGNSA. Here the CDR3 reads CASSLDRLTEAFF. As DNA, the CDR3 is TGTGCCAGCAGCTTGGACAGGCTCACTGAAGCTTTCTTT.

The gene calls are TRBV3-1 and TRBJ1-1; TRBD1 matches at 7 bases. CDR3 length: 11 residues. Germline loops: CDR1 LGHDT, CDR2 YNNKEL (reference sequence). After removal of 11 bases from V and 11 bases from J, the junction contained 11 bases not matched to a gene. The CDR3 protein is CASVGQGDAFF. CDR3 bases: TGTGCCTCCGTTGGGCAGGGGGACGCTTTCTTT.

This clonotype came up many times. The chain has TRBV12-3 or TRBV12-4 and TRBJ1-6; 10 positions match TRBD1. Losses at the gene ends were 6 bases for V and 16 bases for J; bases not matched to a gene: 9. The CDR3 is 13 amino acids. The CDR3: CASSPRDRGLLHF. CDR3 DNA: TGTGCCAGCAGCCCAAGGGACAGGGGTTTACTCCACTTT.

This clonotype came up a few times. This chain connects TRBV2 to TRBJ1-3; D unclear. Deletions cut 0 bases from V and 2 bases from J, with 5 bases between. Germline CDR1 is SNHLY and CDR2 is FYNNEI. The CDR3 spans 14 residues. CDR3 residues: CASSEAETGNTIYF. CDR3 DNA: TGTGCCAGCAGTGAAGCTGAGACTGGAAACACCATATATTTT.

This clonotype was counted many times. The CDR3, as DNA: TGTGCCAGCAGGGCGGGGGGGAGCTCCTACAATGAGCAGTTCTTC. Its protein product is CASRAGGSSYNEQFF. The chain couples TRBV12-3 or TRBV12-4 to TRBJ2-1; TRBD2 agrees at 9 bases. The CDR3 totals 15 residues. The V segment lost 6 bases and the J segment 0 bases; nucleotides outside the gene matches: 3.

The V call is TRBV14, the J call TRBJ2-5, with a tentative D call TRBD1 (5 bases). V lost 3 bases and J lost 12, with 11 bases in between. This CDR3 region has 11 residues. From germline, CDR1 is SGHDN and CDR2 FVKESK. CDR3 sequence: CASSQQGREYF. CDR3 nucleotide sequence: TGTGCCAGCAGCCAGCAGGGTAGGGAGTACTTC.

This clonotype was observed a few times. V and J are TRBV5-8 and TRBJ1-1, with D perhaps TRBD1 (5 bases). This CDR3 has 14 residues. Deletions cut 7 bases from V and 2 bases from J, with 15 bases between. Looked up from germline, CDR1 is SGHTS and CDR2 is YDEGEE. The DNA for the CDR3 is TGTGCCAGCGTTTATGACAGTCGAAACACTGAAGCTTTCTTT. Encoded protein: CASVYDSRNTEAFF.

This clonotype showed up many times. As DNA, the CDR3 is TGTGCCAGCAGCTCACCCAGCGCCCTTAAGCCCTACGAGCAGTACTTC. Encoded protein: CASSSPSALKPYEQYF. The rearrangement uses TRBV13 and TRBJ2-7; D is ambiguous. V lost 4 bases to trimming and J lost 2 bases, with 18 bases between them. The germline CDR1 and CDR2 sequences are PRHDT and FYEKMQ (reference sequence). This CDR3 is 16 amino acids long.

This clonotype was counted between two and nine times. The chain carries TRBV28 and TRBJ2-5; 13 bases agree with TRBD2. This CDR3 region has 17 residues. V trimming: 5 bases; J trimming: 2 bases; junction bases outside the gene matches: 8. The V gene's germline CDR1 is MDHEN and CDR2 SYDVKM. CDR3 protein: CASSKGLAGVGQETQYF. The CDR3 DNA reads TGTGCCAGCAGTAAAGGACTAGCGGGAGTCGGGCAAGAGACCCAGTACTTC.

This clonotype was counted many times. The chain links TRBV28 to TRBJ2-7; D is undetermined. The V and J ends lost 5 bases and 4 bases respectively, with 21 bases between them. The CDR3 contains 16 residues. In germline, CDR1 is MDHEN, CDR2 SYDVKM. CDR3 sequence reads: CASSPHPLPKRYEQYF. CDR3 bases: TGTGCCAGCAGTCCCCACCCATTACCTAAGAGGTACGAGCAGTACTTC.

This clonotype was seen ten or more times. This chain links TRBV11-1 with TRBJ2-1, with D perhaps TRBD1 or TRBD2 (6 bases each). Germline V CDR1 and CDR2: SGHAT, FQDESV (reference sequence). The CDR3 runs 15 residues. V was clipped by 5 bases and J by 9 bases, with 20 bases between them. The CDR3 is CASSGRDTRDGEQFF. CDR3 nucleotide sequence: TGTGCCAGCAGCGGCCGGGACACGCGGGATGGTGAGCAGTTCTTC.

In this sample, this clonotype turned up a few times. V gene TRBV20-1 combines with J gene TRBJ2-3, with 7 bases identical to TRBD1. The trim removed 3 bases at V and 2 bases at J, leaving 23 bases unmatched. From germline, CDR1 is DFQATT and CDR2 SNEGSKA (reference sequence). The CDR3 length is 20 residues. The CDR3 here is CSARMAYRTGRLGATDTQYF. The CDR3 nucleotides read TGCAGTGCTAGGATGGCCTACCGGACAGGTCGCTTAGGAGCCACAGATACGCAGTATTTT.

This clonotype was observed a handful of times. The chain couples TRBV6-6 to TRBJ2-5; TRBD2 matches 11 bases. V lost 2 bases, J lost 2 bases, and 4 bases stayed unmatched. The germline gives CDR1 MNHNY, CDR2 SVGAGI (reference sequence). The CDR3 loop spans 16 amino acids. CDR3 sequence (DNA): TGTGCCAGCAGTTACGGGGGACTAGCGGATCAAGAGACCCAGTACTTC. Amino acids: CASSYGGLADQETQYF.